Given below is one TCR beta chain in context. The antigen is undetermined. CDR1 LGHDT and CDR2 YNNKEL come from the germline V gene (reference sequence). The CDR3 contains 15 residues. The V segment lost 1 base and the J segment 3 bases; nucleotides outside the gene matches: 3. Treatment noted: some 20 received Ad26.COV2.S at low or high dose, single or two shots; 5 received placebo; per-sample allocation not given. Each sample was drawn 63 days after the first injection (of vaccine or placebo). This sample stems from a study of Ad26.COV2.S vaccination and SARS-CoV-2 variants. Study information: Once, or twice with 56 days between doses, Ad26.COV2.S was given intramuscularly.

Assay used: immunoSEQ multiplex PCR; TCRdb lists only in-frame clones, some missing. The sample includes 350,000 to 400,000 clones, less than 90% of them seen just once. Points from the study as a whole: Individuals receiving vaccine had higher spike-specific TCR breadth than placebo recipients did.

The chain links TRBV3-1 (or the pseudogene TRBV3-2) to TRBJ2-3; 8 bases match TRBD2. The sample consisted of peripheral blood, taken in a trial of Ad26.COV2.S vaccine versus placebo. The receptor was isolated from a person between 18 and 65 years old who received the Ad26.COV2.S COVID-19 vaccine or a placebo. The CDR3 spells CASSQAGLVTDTQYF. DNA for the CDR3: TGTGCCAGCAGCCAAGCGGGACTAGTTACAGATACGCAGTATTTT.